Following are 25 T cell receptor beta chains from one sample sequenced in a study of beta chain features in type 1 diabetes. Study-wide results and limits: Shortening of TCRB CDR3s, moderate but significant, appeared in all four CD4+ subsets of Type 1 diabetes patients.

The investigators reverse transcribed all of the isolated RNA, so they sequenced expressed TCRB transcripts. Method: immunoSEQ multiplex PCR; TCRdb's copy keeps in-frame clones and lacks some. The table lists 600,000 to 700,000 clones, 13% of them singletons, with approximately 0.022% in the top ten. No cognate antigen is known for these TCRs. Sequenced: naive CD4+ T cells from blood. Every receptor here comes from a young man with type 1 diabetes.

The chain joins TRBV4-1 to TRBJ1-4; 8 positions match TRBD1. The junction had 7 bases not matched to a gene; V was cut back by 1 base and J by 0 bases. CDR3 length: 18 amino acids. Germline V gene data show CDR1 as MGHRA and CDR2 as YSYEKL. CDR3 nucleotide sequence: TGCGCCAGCAGCCAAGCTCAGGGGGCCCGGGCAACTAATGAAAAACTGTTTTTT. This translates into CASSQAQGARATNEKLFF.

The rearrangement uses TRBV5-6 and TRBJ2-3; possible D gene TRBD1, 6 bases. The ends were cut back, 2 bases at V and 4 bases at J, with 11 bases in the middle. Germline V lookup: CDR1 SGHDT, CDR2 YYEEEE. This CDR3 comprises 14 residues. The CDR3 DNA reads as TGTGCCAGCAGCTTACAGGGTTGGGCAGATACGCAGTATTTT. Amino acids: CASSLQGWADTQYF.

In its sample, this clone was seen a few times. This rearrangement joins TRBV13 to TRBJ2-5, with 10 bases identical to TRBD2. V shed 1 base, J shed 4 bases, and the junction held 12 bases outside the gene matches. This CDR3 is 18 amino acids long. From germline, CDR1 is PRHDT and CDR2 FYEKMQ (reference sequence). DNA of the CDR3: TGTGCCAGCAGCTTAGACGCCCAGCGGGGGGGCCCCAGAGAGACCCAGTACTTC. Protein: CASSLDAQRGGPRETQYF.

The genes are TRBV18 and TRBJ2-7; no reliable D call. The CDR3 is made up of 11 amino acids. Germline loops: CDR1 KGHSH, CDR2 LQKENI. V gave up 6 bases and J gave up 3 bases, with 6 bases separating them. The CDR3 nucleotides are TGTGCCAGCTCCCTGGACTACGAGCAGTACTTC. Its protein product is CASSLDYEQYF.

The chain is built from TRBV30 and TRBJ2-3; perhaps TRBD2 as D (6 bases). The J call is in doubt because the DNA end fits TRBJ2-5 better. CDR1 and CDR2 (germline): GTSNPN, SVGIG (reference sequence). CDR3 length: 12 residues. This CDR3 is CAWSWGEETQYF. The CDR3 nucleotides read TGTGCCTGGAGCTGGGGGGAAGAGACCCAGTACTTC.

The rearrangement joins TRBV9 to TRBJ2-2; TRBD2 is a possible D gene (5 bases). The CDR3 loop spans 14 amino acids. With 2 bases removed from V and 7 bases from J, the gap between germline ends came to 12 bases. Germline CDR1 is SGDLS and CDR2 is YYNGEE. The CDR3 sequence is CASSVMEESGELFF. CDR3 in DNA: TGTGCCAGCAGCGTCATGGAGGAGAGCGGGGAGCTGTTTTTT.

The chain combines TRBV11-2 with TRBJ1-6; D gene unclear. CDR3 size: 19 residues. In germline, CDR1 is SGHAT, CDR2 FQNNGV. The V and J ends lost 0 bases and 0 bases respectively, with 15 bases between them. CDR3 loop: CASSLDRKVLSSYNSPLHF. DNA of the CDR3: TGTGCCAGCAGCTTAGATCGCAAGGTTTTGAGCTCCTATAATTCACCCCTCCACTTT.

The chain links TRBV9 to TRBJ1-6; D possibly corresponds to TRBD1 (5 bases). CDR3 length: 15 residues. Germline CDR1 reads SGDLS; CDR2 reads YYNGEE. V was clipped by 0 bases and J by 11 bases, with 15 bases between them. This CDR3 is CASSVGGAPQTPLHF. The CDR3 nucleotides are TGTGCCAGCAGCGTAGGAGGGGCTCCTCAAACACCCCTCCACTTT.

The chain is built from TRBV28 and TRBJ2-1; possible D gene TRBD1, 5 bases. Germline values: CDR1 MDHEN, CDR2 SYDVKM. V gave up 2 bases and J gave up 5 bases, with 13 bases separating them. The CDR3 length is 15 residues. The CDR3 DNA reads as TGTGCCAGCAGTTTAGCTCCGGACAACAACAATGAGCAGTTCTTC. It is translated as CASSLAPDNNNEQFF. The complete variable domain, with remaining parts taken from reference TRBV28 and TRBJ2-1, reads DVKVTQSSRYLVKRTGEKVFLECVQDMDHENMFWYRQDPGLGLRLIYFSYDVKMKEKGDIPEGYSVSREKKERFSLILESASTNQTSMYLCASSLAPDNNNEQFFGPGTRLTVL.

The genes are TRBV7-2 and TRBJ1-2, with D perhaps matching TRBD1 (5 bases). V was pared by 1 base and J by 5 bases, with 11 bases between. Germline CDR1 reads SGHTA; CDR2 reads FQGNSA. CDR3 size: 14 residues. CDR3 bases: TGTGCCAGCAGCTTAGAAGCCAGGGATTATGGCTACACCTTC. This translates into CASSLEARDYGYTF.

The chain has TRBV5-4 and TRBJ2-1; maybe TRBD2 (6 bases). The CDR3 contains 16 residues. The V and J ends lost 4 bases and 7 bases respectively, with 21 bases between them. Germline loops: CDR1 SGHNT, CDR2 YYREEE (reference sequence). The CDR3 DNA follows: TGTGCCAGCAGCGCTCAGACTAGAGGGGAAGAAAATGAGCAGTTCTTC. As protein: CASSAQTRGEENEQFF. Using reference TRBV5-4 and TRBJ2-1 for the parts outside the CDR3, the full variable domain is ETGVTQSPTHLIKTRGQQVTLRCSSQSGHNTVSWYQQALGQGPQFIFQYYREEENGRGNFPPRFSGLQFPNYSSELNVNALELDDSALYLCASSAQTRGEENEQFFGPGTRLTVL.

This clone came up a few times. Additional DNA sequences in this sample encode the identical CDR3. The chain is built from TRBV7-2 and TRBJ2-7, with 9 bases matching TRBD1. The germline CDR1 and CDR2 sequences are SGHTA and FQGNSA. The CDR3 spans 15 residues. After removal of 5 bases from V and 1 base from J, the junction contained 6 bases not matched to a gene. CDR3 DNA: TGTGCCAGCAGCCTCGCCGGGACAGGGTCCTACGAGCAGTACTTC. Translation: CASSLAGTGSYEQYF.

The chain is built from TRBV10-3 and TRBJ1-1; D is ambiguous. V lost 10 bases, J lost 4 bases, and 13 bases lay in between. The CDR3 sequence is 12 residues long. Germline values: CDR1 ENHRY, CDR2 SYGVKD. CDR3 DNA sequence: TGTGCCACCCTGACCGAGAGCACTGAAGCTTTCTTT. Translation gives CATLTESTEAFF.

The chain is built from TRBV28 and TRBJ1-5; the match to TRBD1 covers 8 bases. Germline V CDR1 and CDR2: MDHEN, SYDVKM. This CDR3 has 13 residues. The J segment lost 2 bases and the V segment lost 6 bases, leaving 0 bases of the junction unmatched. The CDR3 loop reads CASRDRGNQPQHF. CDR3 coding DNA: TGTGCCAGCAGGGACAGGGGCAATCAGCCCCAGCATTTT.

This clone was found a few times. The chain is built from TRBV19 and TRBJ2-3, with D tentatively TRBD1 or TRBD2 (5 bases each). There are 13 residues in the CDR3. The V end lost 5 bases, the J end lost 9 bases, and 15 bases lay between the germline ends. Germline loops: CDR1 LNHDA, CDR2 SQIVND (reference sequence). The CDR3 here is CASSWGTEGTQYF. The CDR3 bases are TGTGCCAGTAGTTGGGGGACCGAGGGAACGCAGTATTTT.

With regard to this clone: Other DNA sequences within the sample encode an identical CDR3. V usage is TRBV2 and J usage is TRBJ1-4; no firm D call. Trimming cost V 2 bases and J 8 bases, with 3 bases left between them. Looked up from germline, CDR1 is SNHLY and CDR2 is FYNNEI. CDR3 length: 11 amino acids. CDR3 protein: CASSESEKLFF. CDR3 nucleotides: TGTGCCAGCAGTGAATCCGAAAAACTGTTTTTT.

This clone was recorded a few times. The rearrangement uses TRBV9 and TRBJ1-1; 8 bases match TRBD1. Germline trimming cut 3 bases from V and 10 bases from J; bases unmatched to any gene: 2. There are 11 residues in the CDR3. The V gene's germline CDR1 is SGDLS and CDR2 YYNGEE. The CDR3, as DNA: TGTGCCAGCAGCGGAACAGGGGGAGCTTTCTTT. Residues: CASSGTGGAFF.

This clone was counted a few times. The chain employs TRBV25-1 and TRBJ1-5, with D maybe TRBD1 (6 bases). With 1 base removed from V and 3 bases from J, the gap between germline ends came to 10 bases. The CDR3 spans 15 residues. The germline CDR1 and CDR2 sequences are MGHDK and SYGVNS. Here the CDR3 reads CASSELGGPNQPQHF. The CDR3 DNA sequence: TGTGCCAGCAGTGAATTGGGGGGGCCCAATCAGCCCCAGCATTTT. The complete variable domain, with remaining parts taken from reference TRBV25-1 and TRBJ1-5, reads EADIYQTPRYLVIGTGKKITLECSQTMGHDKMYWYQQDPGMELHLIHYSYGVNSTEKGDLSSESTVSRIRTEHFPLTLESARPSHTSQYLCASSELGGPNQPQHFGDGTRLSIL.

This clone appeared a few times. This sequence joins TRBV7-9 and TRBJ1-1, with D possibly being TRBD1 (5 bases). Trimming shortened V by 3 bases and J by 4 bases, and 21 bases separated the two germline ends. Germline V CDR1 and CDR2: SEHNR, FQNEAQ (reference sequence). This CDR3 region has 17 residues. CDR3 bases: TGTGCCAGCAGCTTGGAGGCAGGGTTTAGTCTCGGCACTGAAGCTTTCTTT. Its protein product is CASSLEAGFSLGTEAFF.

This clone has only a few counts. This chain uses TRBV6-5 with TRBJ1-2; D gene ambiguous. Germline CDR1 reads MNHEY; CDR2 reads SVGAGI. CDR3 length: 13 amino acids. Trimming left V 2 bases short and J 4 bases short, with 8 bases between. CDR3 sequence reads: CASSYKDGYGYTF. The CDR3 bases are TGTGCCAGCAGTTACAAGGACGGCTATGGCTACACCTTC.

This clone appeared a few times. This CDR3 is CSVEDPQGGSYEQYF. The CDR3 DNA is TGCAGCGTTGAAGATCCCCAGGGGGGCTCCTACGAGCAGTACTTC. V usage is TRBV29-1 and J usage is TRBJ2-7, with D tentatively TRBD1 (7 bases). The CDR3 loop spans 15 amino acids. Trimming left V 0 bases short and J 0 bases short, with 12 bases between. In germline, CDR1 is SQVTM, CDR2 ANQGSEA.

The table lists this clone with a few counts. This chain uses TRBV4-2 with TRBJ1-6; no reliable D call. Trimming shortened V by 1 base and J by 0 bases, and 10 bases separated the two germline ends. Germline CDR1 reads LGHNA; CDR2 reads YNFKEQ. CDR3 length: 17 residues. CDR3 sequence (DNA): TGTGCCAGCAGCCAAGTGGAAGGGAGCTCCTATAATTCACCCCTCCACTTT. It is translated as CASSQVEGSSYNSPLHF.

V gene TRBV11-2 combines with J gene TRBJ2-3; 8 bases match TRBD1. CDR3 length: 14 amino acids. Losses at the gene ends were 5 bases for V and 2 bases for J; bases not matched to a gene: 3. Germline CDR1 reads SGHAT; CDR2 reads FQNNGV. The CDR3 nucleotides read TGTGCCAGCAGCGCCCAGGGGGCCACAGATACGCAGTATTTT. Translation gives CASSAQGATDTQYF.

This chain connects TRBV6-6 to TRBJ2-1; D is ambiguous. Germline loops: CDR1 MNHNY, CDR2 SVGAGI (reference sequence). Trimming left V 5 bases short and J 9 bases short, with 14 bases between. The CDR3 sequence is 13 residues long. In nucleotides, the CDR3 is TGTGCCAGCAGTCCGTCAAATAAGGGTGAGCAGTTCTTC. Translation: CASSPSNKGEQFF.

The V and J genes are TRBV30 and TRBJ1-5; no firm D call. Germline V CDR1 and CDR2: GTSNPN, SVGIG (reference sequence). This CDR3 contains 13 residues. Trimming left V 5 bases short and J 0 bases short, with 8 bases between. The CDR3 DNA follows: TGTGCCTGGGACGGTAGTAGCAATCAGCCCCAGCATTTT. The encoded protein is CAWDGSSNQPQHF.